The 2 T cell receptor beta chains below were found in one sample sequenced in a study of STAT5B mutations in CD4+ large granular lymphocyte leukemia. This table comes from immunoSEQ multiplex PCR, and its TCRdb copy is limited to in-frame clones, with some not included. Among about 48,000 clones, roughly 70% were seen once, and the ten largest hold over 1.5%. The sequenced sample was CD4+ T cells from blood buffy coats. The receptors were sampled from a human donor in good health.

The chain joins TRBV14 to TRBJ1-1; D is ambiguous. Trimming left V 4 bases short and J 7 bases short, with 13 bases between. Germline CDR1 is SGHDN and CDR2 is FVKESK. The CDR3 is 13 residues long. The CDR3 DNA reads TGTGCCAGCAGCCTAGGGCAGGACCTTGAAGCTTTCTTT. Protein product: CASSLGQDLEAFF. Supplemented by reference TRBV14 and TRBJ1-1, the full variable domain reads EAGVTQFPSHSVIEKGQTVTLRCDPISGHDNLYWYRRVMGKEIKFLLHFVKESKQDESGMPNNRFLAERTGGTYSTLKVQPAELEDSGVYFCASSLGQDLEAFFGQGTRLTVV.

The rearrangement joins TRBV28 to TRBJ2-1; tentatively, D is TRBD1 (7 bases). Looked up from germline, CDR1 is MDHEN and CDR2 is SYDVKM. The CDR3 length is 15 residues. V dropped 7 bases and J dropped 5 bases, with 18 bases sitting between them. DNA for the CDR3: TGTGCCAGCAACAGGGGCGGGGCAATAAACAATGAGCAGTTCTTC. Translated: CASNRGGAINNEQFF.